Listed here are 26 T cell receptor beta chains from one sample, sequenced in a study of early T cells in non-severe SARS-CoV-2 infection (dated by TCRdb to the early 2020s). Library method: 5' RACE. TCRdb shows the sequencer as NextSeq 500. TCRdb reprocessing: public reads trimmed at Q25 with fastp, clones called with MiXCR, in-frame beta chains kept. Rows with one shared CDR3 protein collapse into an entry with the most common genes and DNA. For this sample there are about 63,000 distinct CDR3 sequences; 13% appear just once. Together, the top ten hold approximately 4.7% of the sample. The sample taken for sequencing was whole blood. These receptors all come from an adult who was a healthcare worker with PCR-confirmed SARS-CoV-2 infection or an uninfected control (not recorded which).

The chain's CDR3 is CASSPLRETQYF. Written as DNA, the CDR3 is TGTGCCAGCAGCCCACTTCGAGAGACCCAGTACTTC. The J gene is TRBJ2-5, the V gene TRBV7-2; D is unresolved. Germline CDR1 is SGHTA and CDR2 is FQGNSA. Trimming removed 5 bases from V and 4 bases from J, with 8 bases in between. This CDR3 has 12 amino acids.

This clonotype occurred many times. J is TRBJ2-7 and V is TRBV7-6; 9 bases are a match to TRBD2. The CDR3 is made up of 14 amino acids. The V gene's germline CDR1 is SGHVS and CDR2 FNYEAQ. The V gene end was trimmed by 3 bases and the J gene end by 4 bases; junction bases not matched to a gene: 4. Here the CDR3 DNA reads TGTGCCAGCAGCTTTGGCAGCGGGGGGTACGAGCAGTACTTC. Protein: CASSFGSGGYEQYF.

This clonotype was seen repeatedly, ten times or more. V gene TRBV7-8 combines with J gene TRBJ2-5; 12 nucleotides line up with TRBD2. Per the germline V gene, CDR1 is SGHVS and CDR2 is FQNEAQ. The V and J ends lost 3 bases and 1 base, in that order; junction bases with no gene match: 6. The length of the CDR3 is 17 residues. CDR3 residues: CASSLSTSGGSQETQYF. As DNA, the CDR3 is TGTGCCAGCAGCTTGTCCACTAGCGGGGGGTCCCAAGAGACCCAGTACTTC. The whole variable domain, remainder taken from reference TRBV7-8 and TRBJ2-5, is GAGVSQSPRYKVAKRGQDVALRCDPISGHVSLFWYQQALGQGPEFLTYFQNEAQLDKSGLPSDRFFAERPEGSVSTLKIQRTQQEDSAVYLCASSLSTSGGSQETQYFGPGTRLLVL.

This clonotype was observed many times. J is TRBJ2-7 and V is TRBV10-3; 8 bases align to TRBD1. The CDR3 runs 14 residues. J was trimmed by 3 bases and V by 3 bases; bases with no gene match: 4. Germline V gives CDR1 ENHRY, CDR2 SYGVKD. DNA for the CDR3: TGTGCCATCAGTGACCTCGGACAGGGCTACGAGCAGTACTTC. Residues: CAISDLGQGYEQYF.

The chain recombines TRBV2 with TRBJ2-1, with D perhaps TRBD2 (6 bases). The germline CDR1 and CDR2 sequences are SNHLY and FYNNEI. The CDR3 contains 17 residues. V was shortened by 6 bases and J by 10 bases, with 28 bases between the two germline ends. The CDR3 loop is CASRLEWGLWRGREQFF. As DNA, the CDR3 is TGTGCCAGCAGGCTGGAGTGGGGCCTGTGGCGGGGTCGCGAGCAGTTCTTC.

The CDR3 nucleotides are TGTGCCAGCAGCCCCTATGATGATGGGGTTGGGAGAAACACCATATATTTT. Its translation: CASSPYDDGVGRNTIYF. V usage is TRBV9 and J usage is TRBJ1-3; D not resolved. V was clipped by 4 bases and J by 5 bases, with 22 bases between them. Germline V CDR1 and CDR2: SGDLS, YYNGEE. The CDR3 consists of 17 residues.

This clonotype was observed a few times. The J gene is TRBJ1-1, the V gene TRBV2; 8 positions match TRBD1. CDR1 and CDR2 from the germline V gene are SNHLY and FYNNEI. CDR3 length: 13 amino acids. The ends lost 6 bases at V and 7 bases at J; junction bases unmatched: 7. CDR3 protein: CASRQIRGHEAFF. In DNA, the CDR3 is TGTGCCAGCAGGCAAATCAGGGGGCATGAAGCTTTCTTT.

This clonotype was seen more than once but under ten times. The CDR3 coding sequence is TGTGCCAGTAGTATCGAGGGCCTGAGCAACTATGGCTACACCTTC. This sequence encodes CASSIEGLSNYGYTF. The rearrangement links TRBV19 to TRBJ1-2; D is unresolved. Trimming left V 3 bases short and J 2 bases short, with 13 bases between. The germline V gene encodes CDR1 LNHDA and CDR2 SQIVND (reference sequence). The CDR3 extends over 15 amino acids.

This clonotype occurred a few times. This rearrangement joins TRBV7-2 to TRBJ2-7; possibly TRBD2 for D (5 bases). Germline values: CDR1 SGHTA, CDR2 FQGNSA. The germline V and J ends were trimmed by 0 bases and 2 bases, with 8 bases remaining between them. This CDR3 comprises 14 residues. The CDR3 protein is CASSLAGGTYEQYF. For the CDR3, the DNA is TGTGCCAGCAGCTTAGCAGGAGGAACCTACGAGCAGTACTTC.

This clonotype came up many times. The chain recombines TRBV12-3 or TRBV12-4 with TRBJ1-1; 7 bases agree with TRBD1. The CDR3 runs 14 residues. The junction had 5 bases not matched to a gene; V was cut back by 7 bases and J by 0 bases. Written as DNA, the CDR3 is TGTGCCAGCATTCCCGACAGGGTGAACACTGAAGCTTTCTTT. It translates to CASIPDRVNTEAFF.

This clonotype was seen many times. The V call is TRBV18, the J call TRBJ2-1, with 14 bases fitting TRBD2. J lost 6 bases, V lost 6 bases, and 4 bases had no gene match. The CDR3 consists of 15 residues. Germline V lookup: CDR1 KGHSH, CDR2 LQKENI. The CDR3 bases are TGTGCCAGCTCTCGGACTAGCGGGGGGAGCAATGAGCAGTTCTTC. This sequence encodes CASSRTSGGSNEQFF.

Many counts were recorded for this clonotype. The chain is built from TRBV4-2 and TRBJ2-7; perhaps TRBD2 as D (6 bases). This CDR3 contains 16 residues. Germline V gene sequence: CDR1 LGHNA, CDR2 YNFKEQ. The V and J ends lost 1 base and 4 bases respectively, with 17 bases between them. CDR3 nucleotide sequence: TGTGCCAGCAGCCAAGGCAATGTGGGACTCCAATACGAGCAGTACTTC. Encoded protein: CASSQGNVGLQYEQYF.

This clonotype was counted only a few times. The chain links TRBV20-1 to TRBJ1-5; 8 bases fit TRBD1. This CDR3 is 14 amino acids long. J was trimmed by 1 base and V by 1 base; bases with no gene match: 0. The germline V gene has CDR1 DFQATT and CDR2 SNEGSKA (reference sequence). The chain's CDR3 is CSARAGGSNQPQHF. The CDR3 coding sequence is TGCAGTGCTAGAGCAGGGGGCAGCAATCAGCCCCAGCATTTT.

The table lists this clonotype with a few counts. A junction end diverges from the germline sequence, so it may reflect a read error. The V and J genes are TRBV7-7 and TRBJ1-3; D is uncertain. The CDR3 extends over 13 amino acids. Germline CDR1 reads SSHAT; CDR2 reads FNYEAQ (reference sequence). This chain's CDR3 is CASSPTRSNTIYF. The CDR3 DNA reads TGTGCTAGCAGCCCCACCCGGTCGAACACCATATATTTT.

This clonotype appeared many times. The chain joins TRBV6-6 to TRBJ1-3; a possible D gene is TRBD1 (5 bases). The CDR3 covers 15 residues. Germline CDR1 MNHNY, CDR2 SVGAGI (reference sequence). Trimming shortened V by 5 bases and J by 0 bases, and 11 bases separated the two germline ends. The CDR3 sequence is CASSPGSSSGNTIYF. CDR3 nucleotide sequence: TGTGCCAGCAGTCCAGGGAGCTCCTCTGGAAACACCATATATTTT.

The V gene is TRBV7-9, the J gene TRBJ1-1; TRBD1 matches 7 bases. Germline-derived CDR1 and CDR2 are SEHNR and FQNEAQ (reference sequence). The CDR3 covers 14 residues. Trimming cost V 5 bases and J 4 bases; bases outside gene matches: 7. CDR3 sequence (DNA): TGTGCCAGCAGCCCACAGACAGGGTTCACTGAAGCTTTCTTT. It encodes CASSPQTGFTEAFF.

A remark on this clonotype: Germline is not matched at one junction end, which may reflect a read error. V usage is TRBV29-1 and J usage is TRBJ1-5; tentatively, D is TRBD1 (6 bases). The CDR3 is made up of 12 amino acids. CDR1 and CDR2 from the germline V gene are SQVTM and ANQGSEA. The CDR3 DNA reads TGCAGCGTTAAGGACAGCAATAAGCCCCAGCATTTT. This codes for CSVKDSNKPQHF.

Here the CDR3 reads CSATSPETQYF. DNA of the CDR3: TGCAGTGCTACGAGTCCTGAGACCCAGTACTTC. The V and J genes are TRBV20-1 and TRBJ2-5; no clear D. The length of the CDR3 is 11 residues. Trimming cost V 4 bases and J 5 bases, with 8 bases left between them. CDR1 and CDR2 from the germline V gene are DFQATT and SNEGSKA (reference sequence).

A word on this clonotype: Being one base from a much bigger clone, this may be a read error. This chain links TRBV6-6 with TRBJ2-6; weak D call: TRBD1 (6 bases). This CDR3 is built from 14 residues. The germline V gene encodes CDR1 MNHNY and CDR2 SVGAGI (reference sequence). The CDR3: CASKQGPGTNVLTF. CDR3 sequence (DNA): TGTGCCAGCAAACAGGGCCCTGGGACCAACGTCCTGACTTTC.

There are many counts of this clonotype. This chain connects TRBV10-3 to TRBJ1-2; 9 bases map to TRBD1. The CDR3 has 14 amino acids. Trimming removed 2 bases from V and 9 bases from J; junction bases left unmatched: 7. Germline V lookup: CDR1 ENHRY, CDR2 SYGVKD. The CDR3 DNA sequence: TGTGCCATCAGTGAGCAACCGGGACAGGGTAGCTACACCTTC. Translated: CAISEQPGQGSYTF.

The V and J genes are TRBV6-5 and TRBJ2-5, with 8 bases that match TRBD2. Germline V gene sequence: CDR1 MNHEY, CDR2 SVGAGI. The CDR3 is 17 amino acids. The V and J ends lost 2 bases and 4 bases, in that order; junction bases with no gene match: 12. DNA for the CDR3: TGTGCCAGCAGTTACGGGGGGACTAGGCTGTCTCCAGAGACCCAGTACTTC. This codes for CASSYGGTRLSPETQYF.

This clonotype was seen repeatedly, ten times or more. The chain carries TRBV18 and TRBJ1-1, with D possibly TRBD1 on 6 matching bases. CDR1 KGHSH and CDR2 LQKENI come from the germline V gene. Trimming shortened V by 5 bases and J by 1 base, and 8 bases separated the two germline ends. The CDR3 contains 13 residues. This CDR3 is CASSKDRNTEAFF. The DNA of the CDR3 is TGTGCCAGCTCAAAGGACAGGAACACTGAAGCTTTCTTT.

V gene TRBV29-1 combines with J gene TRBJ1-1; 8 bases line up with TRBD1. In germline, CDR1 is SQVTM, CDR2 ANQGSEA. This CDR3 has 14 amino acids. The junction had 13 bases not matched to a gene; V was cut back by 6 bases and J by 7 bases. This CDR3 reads CSVYPLVTGGEAFF. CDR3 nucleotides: TGCAGCGTCTACCCACTCGTTACAGGGGGTGAAGCTTTCTTT.

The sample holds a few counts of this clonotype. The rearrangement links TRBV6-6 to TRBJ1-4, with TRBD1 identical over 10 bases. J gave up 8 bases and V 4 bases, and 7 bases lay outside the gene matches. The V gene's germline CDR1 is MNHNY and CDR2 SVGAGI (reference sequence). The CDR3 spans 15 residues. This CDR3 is CASSWWDRGEEKLFF. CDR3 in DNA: TGTGCCAGCAGTTGGTGGGACAGGGGAGAGGAAAAACTGTTTTTT.

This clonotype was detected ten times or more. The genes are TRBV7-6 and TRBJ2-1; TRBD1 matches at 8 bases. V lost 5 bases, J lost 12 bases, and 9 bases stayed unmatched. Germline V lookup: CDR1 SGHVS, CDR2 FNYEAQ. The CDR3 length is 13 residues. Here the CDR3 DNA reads TGTGCCAGCAGCGCCCCCGTGACAGGGGCGCAGTTCTTC. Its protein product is CASSAPVTGAQFF.

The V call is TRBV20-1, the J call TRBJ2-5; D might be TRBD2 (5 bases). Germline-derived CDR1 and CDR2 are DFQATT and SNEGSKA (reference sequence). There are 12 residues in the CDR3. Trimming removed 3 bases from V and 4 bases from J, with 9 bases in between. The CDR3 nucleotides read TGCAGTGCTAGTGAGGGTTTAGAGACCCAGTACTTC. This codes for CSASEGLETQYF.